The 16 T cell receptor beta chains reported below all come from one sample, sequenced in a study of blood T cell repertoires in COVID-19 (dated by TCRdb to the early 2020s). Library method: the immunoSEQ multiplex PCR assay. Not all clones reach the TCRdb copy of this immuneACCESS table, which keeps in-frame sequences only. Checked studies attribute under half of the gap to unresolved V genes and leave the rest unexplained. The sample records hundreds of thousands of clones, 70% to 90% of which are singletons. Jointly, the top ten make up 1% to 1.5% of the sample. Sequencing was carried out using peripheral blood. Receptor source: a man in his 70s with acute or convalescent COVID-19.

This clone was observed a handful of times. The chain is built from TRBV11-3 and TRBJ2-2; 9 nucleotides agree with TRBD1. V lost 8 bases to trimming and J lost 3 bases; unmatched junction nucleotides: 13. The germline V gene has CDR1 SGHNT and CDR2 YENEEA. The CDR3 extends over 17 amino acids. CDR3 nucleotide sequence: TGTGCCAGCCAAGCCGGATTTGGGGACAGGGACACCGGGGAGCTGTTTTTT. Its protein product is CASQAGFGDRDTGELFF.

The chain combines TRBV7-2 with TRBJ2-1; TRBD2 agrees at 7 bases. J gave up 0 bases and V 5 bases, and 4 bases lay outside the gene matches. The V gene's germline CDR1 is SGHTA and CDR2 FQGNSA. The CDR3 loop spans 15 amino acids. CDR3 bases: TGTGCCAGCAGCAGTGGACTAGGCTCCTACAATGAGCAGTTCTTC. It translates to CASSSGLGSYNEQFF.

The chain joins TRBV6-5 to TRBJ2-3; 7 bases are a match to TRBD1. Germline V gene sequence: CDR1 MNHEY, CDR2 SVGAGI. The V gene end was trimmed by 7 bases and the J gene end by 5 bases; junction bases not matched to a gene: 12. This CDR3 region has 15 residues. The CDR3 DNA sequence: TGTGCCAGCATCCGGACACAGGGGAGAGGAGATACGCAGTATTTT. Translating it yields CASIRTQGRGDTQYF.

The CDR3 sequence: CASSQELGDIYGYTF. The CDR3 DNA is TGTGCCAGCAGCCAAGAGCTGGGGGACATCTATGGCTACACCTTC. The rearrangement joins TRBV4-2 to TRBJ1-2; tentatively, D is TRBD1 (6 bases). Per germline, CDR1 LGHNA and CDR2 YNFKEQ. This CDR3 comprises 15 residues. Deletions cut 0 bases from V and 4 bases from J, with 12 bases between.

The rearrangement links TRBV6-6 to TRBJ2-3; TRBD2 matches at 8 bases. CDR3 length: 14 residues. Per the germline V gene, CDR1 is MNHNY and CDR2 is SVGAGI (reference sequence). With 8 bases clipped from V and 2 bases from J, the junction kept 6 bases outside the gene matches. The CDR3, as DNA: TGTGCCAGCCGTTTAGCGGGAATCACAGATACGCAGTATTTT. Residues: CASRLAGITDTQYF.

V is TRBV24-1 and J is TRBJ1-5, with 8 bases fitting TRBD1. V gave up 8 bases and J gave up 0 bases; unmatched junction bases: 11. CDR3 length: 17 residues. Germline V gene data show CDR1 as KGHDR and CDR2 as SFDVKD. The CDR3 sequence is CATNSRGQSYSNQPQHF. The CDR3 DNA reads as TGTGCCACCAACTCCAGGGGGCAGTCTTATAGCAATCAGCCCCAGCATTTT.

The genes are TRBV5-1 and TRBJ2-5; the D gene is possibly TRBD1 (7 bases). The CDR3 extends over 14 amino acids. Germline V gives CDR1 SGHRS, CDR2 YFSETQ. V lost 4 bases to trimming and J lost 5 bases, with 15 bases between them. Here the CDR3 reads CASSVEGAGETQYF. The CDR3 DNA reads as TGCGCCAGCAGCGTGGAGGGGGCGGGCGAGACCCAGTACTTC.

The J gene is TRBJ1-5, the V gene TRBV19, with a tentative D call TRBD1 (6 bases). V dropped 7 bases and J dropped 3 bases, with 19 bases sitting between them. This CDR3 spans 16 amino acids. CDR1 is LNHDA and CDR2 is SQIVND in the germline V gene (reference sequence). The CDR3 sequence: CASILTDQGPNQPQHF. The CDR3 coding sequence is TGTGCCAGTATCCTGACCGATCAGGGGCCCAATCAGCCCCAGCATTTT. The entire variable domain, with the rest obtained from reference TRBV19 and TRBJ1-5, is as follows: DGGITQSPKYLFRKEGQNVTLSCEQNLNHDAMYWYRQDPGQGLRLIYYSQIVNDFQKGDIAEGYSVSREKKESFPLTVTSAQKNPTAFYLCASILTDQGPNQPQHFGDGTRLSIL.

The V and J genes are TRBV2 and TRBJ2-6; 7 bases map to TRBD1. V was clipped by 8 bases and J by 0 bases; unmatched bases: 7. This CDR3 region has 16 residues. Germline V gene lookup returns CDR1 SNHLY and CDR2 FYNNEI. The CDR3 protein is CASQQGKGSGANVLTF. The CDR3 coding sequence is TGTGCCAGCCAACAGGGGAAAGGCTCTGGGGCCAACGTCCTGACTTTC.

The chain combines TRBV7-9 with TRBJ2-1, with 7 nucleotides matching TRBD2. V shed 7 bases and J 4 bases; nucleotides not matched to a gene: 7. The germline V gene encodes CDR1 SEHNR and CDR2 FQNEAQ (reference sequence). CDR3 length equals 14 residues. The CDR3 loop reads CASNSQGGYNEQFF. The CDR3 bases are TGTGCCAGCAACTCGCAGGGAGGGTACAATGAGCAGTTCTTC.

The rearrangement uses TRBV19 and TRBJ1-5, with D perhaps matching TRBD1 (6 bases). Trimming took off 7 bases at V and 4 bases at J, with 14 bases between the two ends. CDR1 and CDR2 from the germline V gene are LNHDA and SQIVND (reference sequence). This CDR3 spans 14 amino acids. CDR3 in DNA: TGTGCCAGTACGCGCAGGGGCGAAAATCAGCCCCAGCATTTT. Its protein product is CASTRRGENQPQHF.

The rearrangement links TRBV6-2 or TRBV6-3 to TRBJ2-1; 15 bases fit TRBD2. Germline V CDR1 and CDR2: MNHEY, SVGEGT. The junction had 2 bases not matched to a gene; V was cut back by 5 bases and J by 9 bases. The CDR3 spans 14 residues. The CDR3 coding sequence is TGTGCCAGCAGTGGACTAGCGGGAGGGGGTGAGCAGTTCTTC. Amino acids: CASSGLAGGGEQFF.

This clone has a handful of counts. V and J are TRBV29-1 and TRBJ1-4, with D hard to call. V lost 3 bases, J lost 8 bases, and 4 bases lay in between. Germline values: CDR1 SQVTM, CDR2 ANQGSEA. This CDR3 comprises 10 residues. CDR3 region: CSVEREKLFF. The CDR3 coding sequence is TGCAGCGTTGAGCGGGAAAAACTGTTTTTT.

In regard to this clone: Other DNA variants within this sample encode the same CDR3. The chain couples TRBV2 to TRBJ2-7; D might be TRBD1 (5 bases). This CDR3 is built from 15 residues. Germline V gene data show CDR1 as SNHLY and CDR2 as FYNNEI. V was shortened by 1 base and J by 3 bases, with 13 bases between the two germline ends. The chain's CDR3 is CASSEGGQGYYEQYF. CDR3 sequence (DNA): TGTGCCAGCAGTGAAGGTGGTCAGGGATACTACGAGCAGTACTTC.

The V gene is TRBV10-3, the J gene TRBJ1-2, with D perhaps TRBD1 (5 bases). V lost 5 bases and J lost 0, with 10 bases in between. The germline V gene has CDR1 ENHRY and CDR2 SYGVKD. The CDR3 extends over 14 amino acids. The chain's CDR3 is CAISPGRTNYGYTF. DNA for the CDR3: TGTGCCATCAGTCCAGGGAGGACTAACTATGGCTACACCTTC.

V gene TRBV19 combines with J gene TRBJ1-6; tentatively, D is TRBD1 (5 bases). With 7 bases removed from V and 3 bases from J, the gap between germline ends came to 10 bases. The CDR3 length is 14 residues. The V gene's germline CDR1 is LNHDA and CDR2 SQIVND (reference sequence). The CDR3 is CASTHQGYNSPLHF. The CDR3, as DNA: TGTGCCAGTACCCACCAGGGCTATAATTCACCCCTCCACTTT.